This TCR beta chain was identified in a study of cytomegalovirus exposure and HLA in healthy donors. The PCR made use of 60 Vbeta and 13 Jbeta primers. Repertoires were generated with immunoSEQ multiplex PCR, while TCRdb's copy carries only in-frame clones and drops some. The sample includes some 100,000 clones, about 75% of them seen just once. Germline CDR1 is KGHSH and CDR2 is LQKENI. Trimming cost V 4 bases and J 4 bases, with 13 bases left between them. The CDR3 consists of 14 residues. This TCR was sampled from a male donor in good health and CMV-seropositive. V usage is TRBV18 and J usage is TRBJ1-1; no clear D gene. Sequencing was carried out using PBMCs. The CDR3 protein is CASSLWRGSTEAFF. CDR3 nucleotide sequence: TGTGCCAGCTCACTGTGGCGGGGTTCCACTGAAGCTTTCTTT.